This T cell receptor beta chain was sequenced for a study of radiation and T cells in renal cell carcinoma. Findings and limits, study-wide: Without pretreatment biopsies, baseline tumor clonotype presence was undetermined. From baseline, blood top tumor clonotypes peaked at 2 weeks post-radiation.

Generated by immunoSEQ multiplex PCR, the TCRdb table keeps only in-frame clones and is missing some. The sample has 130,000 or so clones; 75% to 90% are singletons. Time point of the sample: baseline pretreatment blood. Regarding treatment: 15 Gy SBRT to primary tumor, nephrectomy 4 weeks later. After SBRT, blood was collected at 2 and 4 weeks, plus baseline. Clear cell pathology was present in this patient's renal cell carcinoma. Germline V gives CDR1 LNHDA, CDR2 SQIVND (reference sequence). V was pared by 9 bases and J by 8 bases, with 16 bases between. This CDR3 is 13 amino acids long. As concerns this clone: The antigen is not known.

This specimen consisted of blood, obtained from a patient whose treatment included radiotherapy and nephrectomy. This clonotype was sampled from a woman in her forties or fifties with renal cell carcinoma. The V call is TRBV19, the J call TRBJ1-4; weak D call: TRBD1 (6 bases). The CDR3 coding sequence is TGTGCCAGCTCGGGGACATTGGGGGAAAAACTGTTTTTT. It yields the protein CASSGTLGEKLFF.